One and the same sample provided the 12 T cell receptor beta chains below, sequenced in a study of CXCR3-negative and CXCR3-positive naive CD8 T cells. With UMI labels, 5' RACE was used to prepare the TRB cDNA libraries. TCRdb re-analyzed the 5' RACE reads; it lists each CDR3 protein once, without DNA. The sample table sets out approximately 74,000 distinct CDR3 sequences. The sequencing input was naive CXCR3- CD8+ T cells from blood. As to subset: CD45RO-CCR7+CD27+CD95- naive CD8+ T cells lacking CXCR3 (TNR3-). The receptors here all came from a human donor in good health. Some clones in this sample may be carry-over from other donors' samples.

The CDR3 is CASSHRDQSADTQYF. V and J are TRBV7-6 and TRBJ2-3; TCRdb's D gene call, TRBD2, goes unchecked for lack of DNA. Germline V lookup: CDR1 SGHVS, CDR2 FNYEAQ. CDR3 length equals 15 residues.

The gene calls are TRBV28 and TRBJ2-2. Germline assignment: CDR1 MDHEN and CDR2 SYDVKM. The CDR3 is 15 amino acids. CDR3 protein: CASSLMTTNTGELFF.

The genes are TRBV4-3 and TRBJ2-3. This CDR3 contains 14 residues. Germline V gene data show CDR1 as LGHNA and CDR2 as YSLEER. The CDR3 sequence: CASSQDSGTDTQYF.

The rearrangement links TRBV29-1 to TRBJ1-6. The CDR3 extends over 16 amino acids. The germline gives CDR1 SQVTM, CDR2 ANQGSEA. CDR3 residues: CSVEEDLGSYNSPLHF.

CDR3 amino acids: CASSVGSEQYF. The chain has TRBV5-1 and TRBJ2-7. Germline V gives CDR1 SGHRS, CDR2 YFSETQ. The CDR3 spans 11 residues.

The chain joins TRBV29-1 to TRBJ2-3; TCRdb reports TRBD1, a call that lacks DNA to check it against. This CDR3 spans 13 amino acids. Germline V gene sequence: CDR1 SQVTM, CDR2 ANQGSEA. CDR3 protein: CSGRDTYTDTQYF.

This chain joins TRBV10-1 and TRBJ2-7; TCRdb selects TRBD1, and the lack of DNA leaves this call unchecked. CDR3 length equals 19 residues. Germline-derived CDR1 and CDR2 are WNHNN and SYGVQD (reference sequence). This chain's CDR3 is CASTPTVGQFPARPYEQYF.

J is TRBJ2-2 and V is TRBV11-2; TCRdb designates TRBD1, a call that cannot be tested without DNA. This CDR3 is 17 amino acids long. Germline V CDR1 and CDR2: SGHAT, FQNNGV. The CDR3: CASSLVRDRVNTGELFF.

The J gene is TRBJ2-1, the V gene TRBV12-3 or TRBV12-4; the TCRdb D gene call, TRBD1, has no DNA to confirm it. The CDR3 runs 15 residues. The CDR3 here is CASSVGQGRDNEQFF.

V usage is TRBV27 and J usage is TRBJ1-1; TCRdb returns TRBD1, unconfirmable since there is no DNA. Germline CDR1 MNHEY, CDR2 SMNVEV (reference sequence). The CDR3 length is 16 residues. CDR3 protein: CASSKTGGWVNTEAFF.

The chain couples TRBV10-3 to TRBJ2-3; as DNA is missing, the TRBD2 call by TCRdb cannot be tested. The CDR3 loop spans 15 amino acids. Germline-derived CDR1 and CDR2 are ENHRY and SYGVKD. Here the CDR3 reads CAISEFLAGTDTQYF.

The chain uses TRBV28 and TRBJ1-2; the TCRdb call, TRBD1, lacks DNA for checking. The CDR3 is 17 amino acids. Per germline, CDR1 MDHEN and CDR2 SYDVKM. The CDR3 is CASSTRRTGPLNYGYTF.